This is a list of T cell receptor beta chains from one sample in a study of human T cells and chemical hapten exposure. TCRdb ran MiXCR on the RACE reads and lists one entry per CDR3 protein. The sample has about 84,000 distinct CDR3 sequences, under 14% seen once. Here the sequenced sample was whole blood, taken in connection with sensitization to the hapten diphenylcyclopropenone (DPC). These receptors originate from a woman aged 45 to 65 with alopecia areata. Some clones in this sample may be carry-over from other donors' samples. Both conserved end residues are part of each CDR3. D genes are given only for firm matches. Where a row states a size, it is once, few, many or the class of an expanded clone; other rows omit it.

DNA	CDR3	size	D	V	J
TGTGCCAGCAGTTTATCGAGGGCGACAGATACGCAGTATTTT	CASSLSRATDTQYF	many	.	TRBV27	TRBJ2-3
TGTGCCAGCAGTTCCCCCAGCGGGAGGGTCTATGAGCAGTTCTTC	CASSSPSGRVYEQFF	.	TRBD2	TRBV27	TRBJ2-1
TGTGCCAGCAGGGGGGCAGCTGCGAACACTGAAGCTTTCTTT	CASRGAAANTEAFF	.	.	TRBV5-4	TRBJ1-1
TGTGCCTGGAGGAGTGGACAGAGCAATCAGCCCCAGCATTTT	CAWRSGQSNQPQHF	.	.	TRBV30	TRBJ1-5
TGTGCCAGCAGTTGGAGGGGCGAGCAGTACTTC	CASSWRGEQYF	many	.	TRBV27	TRBJ2-7
TGTGCCAGCAGAAGCGGGGGCAATCAGCCCCAGCATTTT	CASRSGGNQPQHF	few	.	TRBV28	TRBJ1-5
TGTGCCAGCTCACCAAGGACTAGCGGGACTAAGCCAGATACGCAGTATTTT	CASSPRTSGTKPDTQYF	.	TRBD2	TRBV18	TRBJ2-3
TGTGCCAGCAGCCAACAGGGGACAGGCACTGAAGCTTTCTTT	CASSQQGTGTEAFF	many	TRBD1	TRBV3-1	TRBJ1-1
TGTGCCAGCAGTTCGGGACTAGTATCAGGGGAGCTGTTTTTT	CASSSGLVSGELFF	.	TRBD2	TRBV12-3/TRBV12-4	TRBJ2-2
TGTGCCAGCTCACCAAATGGCCGGCAAACGACTGGAAACACCATATATTTT	CASSPNGRQTTGNTIYF	many	.	TRBV18	TRBJ1-3
TGTGCCAGCAGCTCCGGACTAGCGGGAGTGACCGGGGAGCTGTTTTTT	CASSSGLAGVTGELFF	many	TRBD2	TRBV7-9	TRBJ2-2
TGCAGCGTAGAAGGGACAGGGAAATACGGCTACACCTTC	CSVEGTGKYGYTF	once	TRBD1	TRBV29-1	TRBJ1-2
TGTGCCAGCAGCTTTACAGGGGGCTACGAGCAGTACTTC	CASSFTGGYEQYF	many	TRBD1	TRBV7-8	TRBJ2-7
TGTGCCAGCTCACCCTCGGGGGGCAGGGCTGAAGCTTTCTTT	CASSPSGGRAEAFF	.	.	TRBV18	TRBJ1-1
TGCGCCAGCAGTGAGTCCTTGGCGGCCTACGAGCAGTACTTC	CASSESLAAYEQYF	many	.	TRBV10-1	TRBJ2-7
TGCAGTGCGGCCGGGCTCCAAATAACCTACGAGCAGTACTTC	CSAAGLQITYEQYF	many	.	TRBV20-1	TRBJ2-7
TGTGCCAGCAGTTCGGGGGGACAGGGCCTTTACGAGCAGTACTTC	CASSSGGQGLYEQYF	.	TRBD1	TRBV6-5	TRBJ2-7
TGTGCCACCAGTCACCCGGGACAGGGGGTCTACGAGCAGTACTTC	CATSHPGQGVYEQYF	few	TRBD1	TRBV24-1	TRBJ2-7
TGTGCCAGCTCACCCACTAGCGGGACGAACACCGGGGAGCTGTTTTTT	CASSPTSGTNTGELFF	many	TRBD2	TRBV18	TRBJ2-2
TGCAGTGCTAGTCCAGGGGGGGACTACGAGCAGTACTTC	CSASPGGDYEQYF	many	.	TRBV20-1	TRBJ2-7
TGCGCCAGCAGCCCAGACCCGGTTACAGATACGCAGTATTTT	CASSPDPVTDTQYF	few	.	TRBV5-1	TRBJ2-3
TGTGCCATCAGTGAGGAGGCTAGCAATCAGCCCCAGCATTTT	CAISEEASNQPQHF	many	.	TRBV10-3	TRBJ1-5
TGCGCCAGCAGCTCCACCTTGAGCTCCTACAATGAGCAGTTCTTC	CASSSTLSSYNEQFF	.	.	TRBV5-1	TRBJ2-1
TGCGCCAGCAGCGCGGGACTAGCGGGAGACGGGACCGGGGAGCTGTTTTTT	CASSAGLAGDGTGELFF	many	TRBD2	TRBV5-1	TRBJ2-2
TGTGCCAGCAGCCAGCCCTATGGACAGGAGAACACTGAAGCTTTCTTT	CASSQPYGQENTEAFF	many	TRBD1	TRBV4-2	TRBJ1-1
TGTGCCAGCAGCTTAGATCTCGGGGAGCTGTTTTTT	CASSLDLGELFF	many	.	TRBV7-2	TRBJ2-2
TGTGCCAGCAGCCCCGTTGTCCTCGGGGCCCAGTACTTC	CASSPVVLGAQYF	few	.	TRBV5-4	TRBJ2-5
TGTGCCACCTCAAGGAGGGGAGTCCAGCCCCAGCATTTT	CATSRRGVQPQHF	few	.	TRBV19	TRBJ1-5
TGTGCCAGCAGTTTGCGCAGCGATAATGAAAAACTGTTTTTT	CASSLRSDNEKLFF	many	.	TRBV12-3/TRBV12-4	TRBJ1-4
TGTGCCAGCACCACCCGCGGAGGGTACGAGCAGTACTTC	CASTTRGGYEQYF	many	.	TRBV5-5	TRBJ2-7
TGTGCCAGCAGCTTGGTCATTCAGCGAACGAACACTGAAGCTTTCTTT	CASSLVIQRTNTEAFF	few	.	TRBV5-5	TRBJ1-1
TGTGCCAGCAGTTTCCGACACCCGGGCACCGGGGAGCTGTTTTTT	CASSFRHPGTGELFF	many	.	TRBV12-3/TRBV12-4	TRBJ2-2
TGTGCCAGCACCCTAACTAGCGGGGCGAACAATGAGCAGTTCTTC	CASTLTSGANNEQFF	.	TRBD2	TRBV6-6	TRBJ2-1
TGTGCCATCAGTGACCCGACAGCCAGCACAGATACGCAGTATTTT	CAISDPTASTDTQYF	many	.	TRBV10-3	TRBJ2-3
TGCGCCAGCAGTGGGTGGGGATTCGGAGGGCCCCAGCATTTT	CASSGWGFGGPQHF	many	.	TRBV10-1	TRBJ1-5